The rows below give T cell receptor beta chains drawn from one sample of a study of T cells in Graves' hyperthyroidism and ophthalmopathy. Each CDR3 protein is one row after TCRdb ran MiXCR on the multiplex PCR reads. The table includes 250,000 or so distinct CDR3 sequences, 16% detected once. The sequencing sample was made of blood. The receptors stem from a woman aged 18-29 years with Graves' ophthalmopathy. The CDR3 runs from the conserved cysteine through the conserved F or W. Fields, in order: J gene, D gene, clone size, V gene, CDR3 DNA, CDR3 protein. The D gene is left open where the match is weak. Size tells how often a clone was seen (once, few, many) or the class of an expanded clone, and some rows leave it out.

>TRBJ2-2|TRBD1|many|TRBV7-3
TGTGCCAGCAGCCAACGCCAGGGGGCAAAGAACACCGGGGAGCTGTTTTTT
CASSQRQGAKNTGELFF
>TRBJ2-1|TRBD2|many|TRBV30
TGTGCCTGGAGTGGAAAGCGGGAAGACAATGAGCAGTTCTTC
CAWSGKREDNEQFF
>TRBJ1-5|.|many|TRBV3-1
TGTGCCAGCAGCCAAGTGGCAGGGGTAACGTCGCCCCAGCATTTT
CASSQVAGVTSPQHF
>TRBJ2-1|TRBD1|many|TRBV12-3/TRBV12-4
TGTGCCAGCAGTCCCGGGACAGGGTCCTACAATGAGCAGTTCTTC
CASSPGTGSYNEQFF
>TRBJ2-5|TRBD2|.|TRBV7-2
TGTGCCAGCAGCTTCACTAGCGGGAGGGGGGAGTACTTC
CASSFTSGRGEYF
>TRBJ2-5|TRBD2|.|TRBV28
TGTGCCAGCAACCCAACGGTGAGGACTAGCGGGGGGACACAAGAGACCCAGTACTTC
CASNPTVRTSGGTQETQYF
>TRBJ1-2|TRBD1|many|TRBV5-6
TGTGCCAGCAGCTTGGAGGGGTCGGACAGGTTACCTGGCTACACCTTC
CASSLEGSDRLPGYTF
>TRBJ2-2|.|.|TRBV20-1
TGCAGTGCTAGAGATCGGCGACAGATCGCGTTAGCCGGGGAGCTGTTTTTT
CSARDRRQIALAGELFF
>TRBJ2-3|TRBD1|.|TRBV24-1
TGTGCCACCAGTGACTTAGGACAGGGGGCGGGCACAGATACGCAGTATTTT
CATSDLGQGAGTDTQYF
>TRBJ1-1|.|few|TRBV4-1
TGCGCCAGCAGCTTTAATTCGGTGGACACTGAAGCTTTCTTT
CASSFNSVDTEAFF
>TRBJ2-7|TRBD1|.|TRBV7-9
TGTGCCAGCAGCTCACAGGGGGCGGGCGACGAGCAGTACTTC
CASSSQGAGDEQYF
>TRBJ2-7|.|.|TRBV2
TGTGGCAGCAGCCCCGGCGGTTCCTACGAGCAGTACTTC
CGSSPGGSYEQYF
>TRBJ2-7|.|many|TRBV11-2
TGTGCCAGCAGCTTAAGTGGGGGTGGCGGGCCCTACGAGCAGTACTTC
CASSLSGGGGPYEQYF
>TRBJ1-1|TRBD1|many|TRBV10-3
TGTGCCACCGGGACAGGGCTGAACACTGAAGCTTTCTTT
CATGTGLNTEAFF
>TRBJ1-1|.|many|TRBV4-1
TGCGCCAGCAGCCCACACGCTAACACTGAAGCTTTCTTT
CASSPHANTEAFF
>TRBJ1-2|.|.|TRBV10-3
TGTGCCATCAGTGAGTCTGGGACAACCGTCCGGGGCTATGGCTACACCTTC
CAISESGTTVRGYGYTF
>TRBJ2-7|TRBD1|.|TRBV6-2/TRBV6-3
TGTGCCAGCAGTTACTCCGCGACAGGGTTATACGAGCAGTACTTC
CASSYSATGLYEQYF
>TRBJ2-5|.|.|TRBV5-1
TGCGCCAGCAGCCAAGACACACCTCGAGAGACCCAGTACTTC
CASSQDTPRETQYF
>TRBJ2-5|.|many|TRBV20-1
TGCAGTGCTGCCCCGCCTCGGACAGTTTACCAAGAGACCCAGTACTTC
CSAAPPRTVYQETQYF
>TRBJ2-7|TRBD1|many|TRBV7-9
TGTGCCAGCCAGGACGACAGGGTCGTACCCTACGAGCAGTACTTC
CASQDDRVVPYEQYF